The 10 T cell receptor beta chains reported below all come from one sample, sequenced in a study of STAT5B mutations in CD4+ large granular lymphocyte leukemia. TCRdb's table, derived via immunoSEQ multiplex PCR, lists solely in-frame clones and lacks some. The table lists approximately 33,000 clones, approximately 89% of them singletons. Sequencing used CD4+ T cells from blood buffy coats. These receptors were taken from a human donor in good health.

V usage is TRBV29-1 and J usage is TRBJ1-4; D remains unclear. This CDR3 is built from 11 residues. V dropped 7 bases and J dropped 12 bases, with 15 bases sitting between them. CDR1 and CDR2 from the germline V gene are SQVTM and ANQGSEA. The CDR3 bases are TGCAGCGGTCGCAGAGGGATTGAACTGTTTTTT. It yields the protein CSGRRGIELFF.

The gene calls are TRBV19 and TRBJ2-6; no reliable D call. Deletions cut 2 bases from V and 0 bases from J, with 5 bases between. The germline V gene encodes CDR1 LNHDA and CDR2 SQIVND (reference sequence). The CDR3 contains 15 residues. The CDR3 here is CASSIPGSGANVLTF. DNA of the CDR3: TGTGCCAGTAGTATACCAGGCTCTGGGGCCAACGTCCTGACTTTC.

This chain links TRBV5-1 with TRBJ1-1, with a possible D match to TRBD1 (5 bases). V lost 4 bases to trimming and J lost 1 base, with 8 bases between them. Per germline, CDR1 SGHRS and CDR2 YFSETQ. The CDR3 is 13 amino acids. DNA for the CDR3: TGCGCCAGCAGCGCAGACAGGAACACTGAAGCTTTCTTT. Residues: CASSADRNTEAFF.

This chain links TRBV4-1 with TRBJ2-7; maybe TRBD2 (5 bases). Trimming stripped 2 bases from V and 6 bases from J, with 14 bases between. The CDR3 runs to 14 residues. In germline, CDR1 is MGHRA, CDR2 YSYEKL. The CDR3 region is CASSQPLMSGEQYF. The CDR3 DNA is TGCGCCAGCAGCCAACCTCTGATGAGCGGCGAGCAGTACTTC.

The CDR3 DNA follows: TGTGCCAGCAGCTTAGCGAGGGGAGCCGACTACGAGCAGTACTTC. It encodes CASSLARGADYEQYF. The V gene is TRBV7-9, the J gene TRBJ2-7, with D perhaps given as TRBD1 or TRBD2 (5 bases each). V lost 0 bases, J lost 3 bases, and 12 bases lay in between. The CDR3 runs to 15 residues. CDR1 and CDR2 from the germline V gene are SEHNR and FQNEAQ (reference sequence).

This chain links TRBV7-2 with TRBJ1-5, with 7 positions matching TRBD1. Per germline, CDR1 SGHTA and CDR2 FQGNSA. This CDR3 is 15 amino acids long. V was pared by 4 bases and J by 0 bases, with 3 bases of the junction left unmatched. The CDR3 nucleotides are TGTGCCAGCAGCTCACAGGGGACTAGCAATCAGCCCCAGCATTTT. It encodes CASSSQGTSNQPQHF.

This rearrangement joins TRBV5-8 to TRBJ2-5; D might be TRBD1 or TRBD2, each matching 5 bases. The CDR3 runs 15 residues. With 0 bases removed from V and 5 bases from J, the gap between germline ends came to 14 bases. Germline V gene sequence: CDR1 SGHTS, CDR2 YDEGEE. The CDR3 is CASSLEGRREETQYF. For the CDR3, the DNA is TGTGCCAGCAGCTTGGAGGGGAGAAGGGAGGAGACCCAGTACTTC.

The chain employs TRBV13 and TRBJ2-5, with unresolved D. The germline gives CDR1 PRHDT, CDR2 FYEKMQ (reference sequence). The CDR3 has 14 amino acids. V lost 5 bases, J lost 5 bases, and 15 bases lay in between. The chain's CDR3 is CASSPRPERETQYF. The CDR3 nucleotides are TGTGCCAGCAGCCCGCGGCCTGAGAGGGAGACCCAGTACTTC.

The chain combines TRBV9 with TRBJ1-4; D might be TRBD1 (5 bases). This CDR3 contains 16 residues. V lost 3 bases, J lost 7 bases, and 19 bases lay in between. From germline, CDR1 is SGDLS and CDR2 YYNGEE. Written as DNA, the CDR3 is TGTGCCAGCAGCGGGGGACCCCCACCCCTCAGTGAAAAACTGTTTTTT. As protein: CASSGGPPPLSEKLFF.

The V and J genes are TRBV2 and TRBJ2-6; D is undetermined. Germline V gene lookup returns CDR1 SNHLY and CDR2 FYNNEI. V was pared by 6 bases and J by 0 bases, with 3 bases between. CDR3 length: 13 residues. The CDR3 region is CASRPSGANVLTF. The DNA of the CDR3 is TGTGCCAGCAGGCCCTCTGGGGCCAACGTCCTGACTTTC.